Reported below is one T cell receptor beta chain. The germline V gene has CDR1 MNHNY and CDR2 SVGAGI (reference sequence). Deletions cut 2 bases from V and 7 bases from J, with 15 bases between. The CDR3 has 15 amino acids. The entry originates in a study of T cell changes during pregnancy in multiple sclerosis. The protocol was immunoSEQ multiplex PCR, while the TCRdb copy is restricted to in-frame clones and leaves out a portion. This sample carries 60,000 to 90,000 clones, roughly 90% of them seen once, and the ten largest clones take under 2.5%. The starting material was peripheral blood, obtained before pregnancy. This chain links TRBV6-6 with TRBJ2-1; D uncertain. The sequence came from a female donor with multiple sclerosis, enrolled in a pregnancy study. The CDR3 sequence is CASSYAAVIMNEQFF. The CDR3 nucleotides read TGTGCCAGCAGTTACGCGGCAGTCATCATGAATGAGCAGTTCTTC.